A selection of T cell receptor beta chains follows, all from one sample in a study of cytomegalovirus exposure and HLA in healthy donors. The protocol was immunoSEQ multiplex PCR, while the TCRdb copy is restricted to in-frame clones and leaves out a portion. The sample holds roughly 92,000 clones, about 7.6% seen once. Specimen: PBMCs. Receptors were obtained from a man aged 50 or older in good health and CMV-seronegative. Both conserved end residues are part of each CDR3. A D gene is named only where the DNA matches it firmly. Only some rows state a clone size, as once, few, many or a class for expanded clones.

v_gene	d_gene	abundance	j_gene	CDR3nt	CDR3aa
TRBV28	TRBD1	.	TRBJ1-5	TGTGCCAGCAGTTTTTATAGGGGGCAGGGAGGCCAGCCCCAGCATTTT	CASSFYRGQGGQPQHF
TRBV29-1	.	.	TRBJ1-1	TGCAGCGTTGAAGGTACTGGGCTGAACACTGAAGCTTTCTTT	CSVEGTGLNTEAFF
TRBV28	TRBD1	.	TRBJ1-5	TGTGCCAGCAGCACATTCGGACAGGGGTATCAGCCCCAGCATTTT	CASSTFGQGYQPQHF
TRBV30	.	.	TRBJ2-4	TGTGCCTGGACCCCACTAGAGGGAGGAGGTATTCAGTACTTC	CAWTPLEGGGIQYF
TRBV6-6	TRBD1	few	TRBJ1-2	TGTGCCAGCAGCCCAGGGGGTGACTATGGCTACACCTTC	CASSPGGDYGYTF
TRBV10-1	TRBD2	few	TRBJ2-1	TGCGCCAGCAGTGAGTCCCTTGGGACTAGGAATGAGCAGTTCTTC	CASSESLGTRNEQFF
TRBV5-6	TRBD2	.	TRBJ2-3	TGTGCCAGCAGCTTGCGTGGACTAGCGGTCGCGCAGTATTTT	CASSLRGLAVAQYF
TRBV28	TRBD1	.	TRBJ1-1	TGTGCCAGCAGTTCCGGGACAGCCCACACTGAAGCTTTCTTT	CASSSGTAHTEAFF
TRBV5-1	TRBD1	.	TRBJ1-4	TGCGCCAGCAGCACAGGGGAAATATCAACTAATGAAAAACTGTTTTTT	CASSTGEISTNEKLFF
TRBV6-5	.	few	TRBJ2-5	TGTGCCAGCAGTAGCACCGGGACATCAGGAGAGACCCAGTACTTC	CASSSTGTSGETQYF
TRBV14	TRBD2	.	TRBJ2-3	TGTGCCAGCAGCCGAGAACTAGCGGGAACAGATACGCAGTATTTT	CASSRELAGTDTQYF
TRBV2	.	.	TRBJ1-2	TGTGCCAGCAGTGAACAGGAAAACTATGGCTACACCTTC	CASSEQENYGYTF
TRBV9	TRBD2	few	TRBJ2-1	TGTGCCAGCAGCAACCGGGACAGTGCCGTGGAGGGAGCGGGAGGGCCCTACAATGAGCAGTTCTTC	CASSNRDSAVEGAGGPYNEQFF
TRBV9	.	few	TRBJ2-3	TGTGCCAGCAGCGTAGGTCTCCGGGCCCGGAGGGATACGCAGTATTTT	CASSVGLRARRDTQYF
TRBV7-2	TRBD2	few	TRBJ2-5	TGTGCCAGCAGCCGAAAGACTAGCGGGACAAAGCGGTACTTC	CASSRKTSGTKRYF
TRBV9	.	.	TRBJ1-5	TGTGCCAGCAGCCCTAGGAGGGACAATCAGCCCCAGCATTTT	CASSPRRDNQPQHF
TRBV6-5	TRBD2	few	TRBJ2-7	TGTGCCGGCGCGCGGGGGGACGAGCAGTACTTC	CAGARGDEQYF
TRBV28	TRBD1	.	TRBJ1-5	TGTGCCAGCAGTTTACACAGGGGGGACAATCAGCCCCAGCATTTT	CASSLHRGDNQPQHF
TRBV5-1	TRBD1	few	TRBJ1-2	TGCGCCAGCAGCTTACCGGGACAGGGGGCGAACGGCTACACCTTC	CASSLPGQGANGYTF
TRBV11-2	.	few	TRBJ1-1	TGTGCCAGCAGCTTAAAGCTTGCCAGGGGAGAGGGGAACACTGAAGCTTTCTTT	CASSLKLARGEGNTEAFF
TRBV5-4	.	few	TRBJ1-2	TGTGCCAGCAGCTTCGCCGGGCAGGGGAAGTCGAGCTACACCTTC	CASSFAGQGKSSYTF
TRBV6-6	.	.	TRBJ1-5	TGTGCCAGCACCCGGACCGGCGGGGAGCCCCAGCATTTT	CASTRTGGEPQHF
TRBV7-9	.	.	TRBJ1-4	TGTGCCAGCATCCCGGGCAGGGGCGCCGATGAAAAACTGTTTTTT	CASIPGRGADEKLFF
TRBV15	.	.	TRBJ2-3	TGTGCCACCAGCAGAGATGGCACATTCAGGTCTTTAGGGGCGCAGTATTTT	CATSRDGTFRSLGAQYF
TRBV9	.	.	TRBJ2-4	TGTGCCAGCAGCGTCTCGGGAGACGGAGGAAACATTCAGTACTTC	CASSVSGDGGNIQYF
TRBV5-1	.	.	TRBJ1-1	TGCGCCAGCAGCCTGTCAGGAGGGAACACTGAAGCTTTCTTT	CASSLSGGNTEAFF
TRBV4-2	TRBD1	few	TRBJ2-2	TGTGCCAGCAGCCAAGATCCAGGGGGCTCTAGCACCGGGGAGCTGTTTTTT	CASSQDPGGSSTGELFF
TRBV21-1	.	few	TRBJ2-7	TGTGCCAGCAGCAAAACAAGGGGCAGGACCTACGAGCAGTACTTC	CASSKTRGRTYEQYF
TRBV7-9	TRBD2	few	TRBJ2-5	TGTGCCAGCAGCTTAGATTTGGCGGGAGGCGGAGAGACCCAGTACTTC	CASSLDLAGGGETQYF
TRBV28	TRBD1	.	TRBJ2-5	TGTGCCAGCAGAGAACAGGGGGCGGTTCAGACCCAGTACTTC	CASREQGAVQTQYF
TRBV7-3	.	.	TRBJ2-3	TGTGCCAGCAGCTTAACCCGCGGGGATACGCAGTATTTT	CASSLTRGDTQYF
TRBV9	.	few	TRBJ2-2	TGTGCCAGCAGCGTAGTGTGGCAGGGGAAGACCGGGGAGCTGTTTTTT	CASSVVWQGKTGELFF
TRBV19	.	.	TRBJ2-7	TGTGCCACTGGCGGAGGCTCCTACGAGCAGTACTTC	CATGGGSYEQYF
TRBV28	.	.	TRBJ2-7	TGTGCCAGCAGCCGGGACTGGGAGGTGCTCTACGAGCAGTACTTC	CASSRDWEVLYEQYF
TRBV11-2	.	few	TRBJ2-7	TGTGCCAGCAGCTACCTAGGAAGGGGGAAAAGTCCCTACGAGCAGTACTTC	CASSYLGRGKSPYEQYF
TRBV11-3	.	.	TRBJ2-1	TGTGCCAGCAGCTTAGTGGGGGGGGCCTCCTACAATGAGCAGTTCTTC	CASSLVGGASYNEQFF
TRBV15	TRBD1	few	TRBJ1-1	TGTGCCACCCAGGGGGCTGGGGGCACTGAAGCTTTCTTT	CATQGAGGTEAFF
TRBV5-5	TRBD2	few	TRBJ2-1	TGTGCCAGCAGCCGCGGGGGGGCGAACAATGAGCAGTTCTTC	CASSRGGANNEQFF
TRBV7-3	TRBD2	few	TRBJ2-7	TGTGCCAGCAGCCAACAGGAACTAGCGGGTACCTACGAGCAGTACTTC	CASSQQELAGTYEQYF
TRBV7-4	.	few	TRBJ2-1	TGTGCCAGCAGCTTAGGCCTCTACTCACCTAGCTCCTACAATGAGCAGTTCTTC	CASSLGLYSPSSYNEQFF